This entry lists 20 T cell receptor beta chains sequenced from one sample in a study (dated by TCRdb to about 2015). Library generation was performed with 5' RACE. For sequencing, an Illumina MiSeq was employed. TCRdb passed the public sequencing reads through fastp at Q25 and MiXCR, retaining productive beta sequences. Rows with a matching CDR3 protein are joined into one entry that keeps the most common DNA and genes. Within this sample are tens of thousands of distinct CDR3 sequences, with approximately 27% of them counted one time only. Clones ranked in the top ten supply roughly 2.3% of the sample. Cells that were CD4+CD25+CD127-/low were isolated as Tregs. The sequenced sample was tumor-infiltrating Tregs sorted from the breast tumor. The receptors stem from a female donor with breast cancer.

This clonotype occurred a few times. This chain links TRBV6-1 with TRBJ2-2, with TRBD2 as a possible D gene (7 bases). The CDR3 totals 15 residues. Trimming shortened V by 7 bases and J by 6 bases, and 18 bases separated the two germline ends. The germline gives CDR1 MNHNS, CDR2 SASEGT. This CDR3 reads CASKEGGEGSGELFF. The CDR3 DNA follows: TGTGCCAGCAAGGAGGGGGGGGAAGGCTCCGGGGAGCTGTTTTTT.

Worth noting for this clonotype: One end of the junction fails to match germline, which may point to a read error. The J gene is TRBJ2-1, the V gene TRBV4-2; the match to TRBD2 covers 9 bases. The CDR3 has 18 amino acids. CDR1 and CDR2 (germline): LGHNA, YNFKEQ. The CDR3 nucleotides read TGTACCAGCAGCCAGGAGACTGGCGGGGGGGCCGCCTACAATGAGCAGTTCTTC. As protein: CTSSQETGGGAAYNEQFF.

The chain links TRBV4-1 to TRBJ2-6; D might be TRBD1 or TRBD2, each matching 5 bases. V lost 1 base and J 4 bases, leaving 17 bases between the germline ends. This CDR3 spans 18 amino acids. Germline V gives CDR1 MGHRA, CDR2 YSYEKL. The CDR3 DNA sequence: TGCGCCAGCAGCCAAGGATCGCAGGGAGAAAGAGGGGCCAACGTCCTGACTTTC. Its protein is CASSQGSQGERGANVLTF.

About this clonotype itself: A much bigger clone sits one base away, suggesting this may be a read error. CDR3 bases: TGTGCCAGCAGCGCCCCCTGGCCGGGGCAGCCCCAGCATTTT. Translation gives CASSAPWPGQPQHF. V is TRBV7-9 and J is TRBJ1-5, with D unresolved. This CDR3 contains 14 residues. Between the trimmed V and J ends, which lost 5 bases and 7 bases, there was a span of 15 bases. Germline V lookup: CDR1 SEHNR, CDR2 FQNEAQ (reference sequence).

This clonotype was found many times. This chain connects TRBV20-1 to TRBJ2-7; D possibly uses TRBD1 or TRBD2 (6 bases each). V shed 2 bases and J shed 7 bases, with 15 bases lying between them. The V gene's germline CDR1 is DFQATT and CDR2 SNEGSKA (reference sequence). The CDR3 is made up of 13 amino acids. In DNA, the CDR3 is TGCAGTGCTAGAAGTACAGGGAGGTATGAGCAGTACTTC. Residues: CSARSTGRYEQYF.

Judged by abundance, this clonotype is medium-sized. CDR3 sequence: CASSLAMSPLHF. The CDR3 DNA sequence: TGTGCCAGCAGCTTAGCGATGTCACCCCTCCACTTT. This chain connects TRBV7-2 to TRBJ1-6; D is ambiguous. The CDR3 totals 12 residues. CDR1 is SGHTA, CDR2 FQGNSA, per germline. V gave up 0 bases and J gave up 10 bases, with 4 bases separating them.

This clonotype showed up just a few times. The V call is TRBV9, the J call TRBJ2-2; TRBD2 matches at 7 bases. Looked up from germline, CDR1 is SGDLS and CDR2 is YYNGEE. V gave up 4 bases and J gave up 0 bases; unmatched junction bases: 3. The CDR3 consists of 15 residues. Written as DNA, the CDR3 is TGTGCCAGCAGCTTAGGGACTACGAACACCGGGGAGCTGTTTTTT. As protein: CASSLGTTNTGELFF.

This clonotype was observed a few times. The chain is built from TRBV12-5 and TRBJ2-1, with TRBD2 matching over 10 bases. Germline CDR1 LGHNT, CDR2 FRNRAP. The CDR3 runs to 16 residues. V lost 5 bases and J lost 9; bases outside the gene matches: 13. CDR3 amino acids: CASGGPVAGGIGEQFF. CDR3 nucleotides: TGTGCTAGTGGTGGACCCGTAGCGGGAGGTATCGGTGAGCAGTTCTTC.

The genes are TRBV6-5 and TRBJ1-1; D may be TRBD1 (6 bases). Between the trimmed V and J ends, which lost 6 bases and 4 bases, there was a span of 15 bases. The germline V gene encodes CDR1 MNHEY and CDR2 SVGAGI. CDR3 size: 14 residues. CDR3 region: CASRLGGDRTEAFF. The DNA of the CDR3 is TGTGCCAGCAGACTAGGGGGGGATCGCACTGAAGCTTTCTTT.

This clonotype was seen many times. The junction shows a germline mismatch at one end, possibly a read error. V gene TRBV28 combines with J gene TRBJ2-7, with 12 nucleotides matching TRBD2. This CDR3 region has 14 residues. Germline V lookup: CDR1 MDHEN, CDR2 SYDVKM. The CDR3 region has the DNA TGTGCCAGCAGTTTACCCCGGACTAGCGGGATCGAGGACTTC. It is translated as CASSLPRTSGIEDF.

The V and J genes are TRBV15 and TRBJ1-1; D remains ambiguous. Trimming stripped 0 bases from V and 9 bases from J, with 14 bases between. This CDR3 has 14 amino acids. Germline CDR1 and CDR2: LNHNV and YYDKDF (reference sequence). The CDR3 is CATSREREQVKAFF. CDR3 coding DNA: TGTGCCACCAGCAGAGAACGGGAGCAGGTAAAAGCTTTCTTT.

This clonotype has a count of ten or more. This chain uses TRBV7-3 with TRBJ2-7; D unresolved. The germline CDR1 and CDR2 sequences are SGHTA and FQGTGA. V lost 6 bases and J 0 bases, leaving 12 bases between the germline ends. The CDR3 sequence is 14 residues long. CDR3 sequence reads: CASSPDSNSYEQYF. The CDR3 coding sequence is TGTGCCAGCAGTCCTGACTCCAACTCCTACGAGCAGTACTTC.

The chain has TRBV6-2 or TRBV6-3 and TRBJ2-5; tentative D call: TRBD2 (6 bases). CDR1 and CDR2 (germline): MNHEY, SVGEGT. This CDR3 region has 15 residues. V was cut by 4 bases and J by 0 bases, with 12 bases left in between. In DNA form, the CDR3 reads TGTGCCAGCAGTTCCCTTAGCGGTTACCAAGAGACCCAGTACTTC. This sequence encodes CASSSLSGYQETQYF.

This chain joins TRBV5-1 and TRBJ1-2; D is undetermined. CDR1 and CDR2 (germline): SGHRS, YFSETQ. V gave up 0 bases and J gave up 2 bases, with 8 bases separating them. The CDR3 is 14 residues long. CDR3 loop: CASSLAGENYGYTF. CDR3 coding DNA: TGCGCCAGCAGCTTGGCGGGAGAGAACTATGGCTACACCTTC.

The genes are TRBV20-1 and TRBJ2-1; the match to TRBD1 covers 7 bases. Germline V CDR1 and CDR2: DFQATT, SNEGSKA (reference sequence). Trimming at V came to 6 bases and at J to 7 bases, leaving 12 bases not matched to a gene. The CDR3 loop spans 14 amino acids. The CDR3 region has the DNA TGCAGTGCCGAGGACAGGTATAGTTGGAATGAGCAGTTCTTC. Its translation is CSAEDRYSWNEQFF.

The chain recombines TRBV29-1 with TRBJ1-4; TRBD1 aligns across 9 bases. The CDR3 consists of 13 residues. CDR1 is SQVTM and CDR2 is ANQGSEA in the germline V gene. The trim removed 6 bases at V and 7 bases at J, leaving 6 bases unmatched. DNA for the CDR3: TGCAGCGTCGGGACAGGGCTGGTTGAAAAACTGTTTTTT. Its translation: CSVGTGLVEKLFF. The full variable domain, completed using reference TRBV29-1 and TRBJ1-4, is SAVISQKPSRDICQRGTSLTIQCQVDSQVTMMFWYRQQPGQSLTLIATANQGSEATYESGFVIDKFPISRPNLTFSTLTVSNMSPEDSSIYLCSVGTGLVEKLFFGSGTQLSVL.

As to this clonotype: A much more abundant neighbour one base away suggests this may be a read error. The chain has TRBV20-1 and TRBJ1-1; 7 positions agree with TRBD1. The CDR3 is made up of 17 amino acids. Trimming cost V 2 bases and J 3 bases; bases outside gene matches: 15. Germline assignment: CDR1 DFQATT and CDR2 SNEGSKA (reference sequence). CDR3 sequence: CSARNRDSERPYTEAFF. CDR3 in DNA: TGCAGTGCTAGAAACCGGGACAGCGAGAGACCGTACACTGAAGCTTTCTTT.

Ten or more counts support this clonotype. The rearrangement joins TRBV7-3 to TRBJ2-3; 10 nucleotides match TRBD1. The CDR3 extends over 14 amino acids. From germline, CDR1 is SGHTA and CDR2 FQGTGA. J was trimmed by 3 bases and V by 5 bases; bases with no gene match: 2. In DNA, the CDR3 is TGTGCCAGCAGCCAGGGACAGGGGACAGATACGCAGTATTTT. Amino acid sequence: CASSQGQGTDTQYF.

This clonotype has only a few counts. The chain combines TRBV7-6 with TRBJ1-1, with D perhaps TRBD1 (6 bases). Germline loops: CDR1 SGHVS, CDR2 FNYEAQ. Trimming removed 1 base from V and 11 bases from J, with 14 bases in between. The CDR3 length is 13 residues. The CDR3 spells CASSLVPDQGAFF. CDR3 in DNA: TGTGCCAGCAGCTTAGTGCCAGATCAGGGGGCTTTCTTT.

DNA for the CDR3: TGCAGTGCTAGCGGGAGGCCCCAAGAGACCCAGTACTTC. Protein sequence: CSASGRPQETQYF. This chain joins TRBV20-1 and TRBJ2-5; 7 nucleotides agree with TRBD2. CDR3 length: 13 amino acids. Germline V CDR1 and CDR2: DFQATT, SNEGSKA (reference sequence). The junction had 2 bases not matched to a gene; V was cut back by 3 bases and J by 1 base.